The 30 T cell receptor beta chains presented below share a single source sample, sequenced in a study of naive and memory T cell subsets. The beta constant-region primer was an equimolar mix of two oligonucleotides covering TRBC1 and TRBC2. Each CDR3 protein is one row after TCRdb ran MiXCR on the UMI-ligation and nested PCR reads. Here the sample spans 120,000 to 150,000 distinct CDR3 sequences, 15% to 20% being singletons. Sequenced material: naive CD4+ T cells from blood. The receptor set was obtained from a human donor in good health.

The chain is built from TRBV5-1 and TRBJ1-2; D ambiguous. The CDR3 has 17 residues. CDR1 is SGHRS and CDR2 is YFSETQ in the germline V gene. V was cut by 0 bases and J by 1 base, with 16 bases left in between. For the CDR3, the DNA is TGCGCCAGCAGCTTGGCCCCAGGAATCACCTTTAACTATGGCTACACCTTC. Its translation is CASSLAPGITFNYGYTF. The full variable domain, in which reference TRBV5-1 and TRBJ1-2 provide the parts outside the CDR3, is KAGVTQTPRYLIKTRGQQVTLSCSPISGHRSVSWYQQTPGQGLQFLFEYFSETQRNKGNFPGRFSGRQFSNSRSEMNVSTLELGDSALYLCASSLAPGITFNYGYTFGSGTRLTVV.

The CDR3 spells CASSLDHGAASPENEQFF. CDR3 in DNA: TGTGCCAGCAGCTTAGATCATGGCGCGGCGTCACCAGAAAATGAGCAGTTCTTC. The chain recombines TRBV7-9 with TRBJ2-1; D is ambiguous. CDR1 and CDR2 from the germline V gene are SEHNR and FQNEAQ (reference sequence). This CDR3 is built from 18 residues. V lost 1 base, J lost 7 bases, and 23 bases lay in between.

The rearrangement joins TRBV27 to TRBJ1-5; no firm D call. In germline, CDR1 is MNHEY, CDR2 SMNVEV (reference sequence). The CDR3 is 15 residues long. The V end lost 6 bases, the J end lost 5 bases, and 17 bases lay between the germline ends. The CDR3 nucleotides read TGTGCCAGCAGCCAAGGGCCCACGGCGGATCAGCCCCAGCATTTT. Its protein is CASSQGPTADQPQHF.

This chain uses TRBV7-8 with TRBJ1-4, with TRBD1 matching 10 bases. The CDR3 runs 15 residues. Trimming at V came to 2 bases and at J to 5 bases, leaving 2 bases not matched to a gene. Germline V gives CDR1 SGHVS, CDR2 FQNEAQ. This CDR3 is CASSLRDRGNEKLFF. Here the CDR3 DNA reads TGTGCCAGCAGCTTAAGGGACAGGGGAAATGAAAAACTGTTTTTT.

This chain uses TRBV7-9 with TRBJ1-4; D may be TRBD1 (5 bases). Germline V lookup: CDR1 SEHNR, CDR2 FQNEAQ (reference sequence). The CDR3 sequence is 15 residues long. V shed 1 base and J shed 4 bases, with 10 bases lying between them. The CDR3 sequence: CASSLDGTVNEKLFF. CDR3 sequence (DNA): TGTGCCAGCAGCTTAGATGGGACCGTTAATGAAAAACTGTTTTTT. Based on the CDR3 plus reference TRBV7-9 and TRBJ1-4, the full variable domain is DTGVSQNPRHKITKRGQNVTFRCDPISEHNRLYWYRQTLGQGPEFLTYFQNEAQLEKSRLLSDRFSAERPKGSFSTLEIQRTEQGDSAMYLCASSLDGTVNEKLFFGSGTQLSVL.

This clonotype appeared a few times. The chain recombines TRBV7-9 with TRBJ2-1; 14 bases are a match to TRBD2. Germline V gene sequence: CDR1 SEHNR, CDR2 FQNEAQ (reference sequence). Trimming removed 4 bases from V and 7 bases from J; junction bases left unmatched: 6. The CDR3 consists of 16 residues. CDR3 protein: CASSSSTSGRVNEQFF. DNA for the CDR3: TGTGCCAGCAGCTCATCGACTAGCGGGAGGGTAAATGAGCAGTTCTTC.

The V and J genes are TRBV7-2 and TRBJ1-3; D is ambiguous. The CDR3 loop spans 13 amino acids. Germline-derived CDR1 and CDR2 are SGHTA and FQGNSA. V shed 5 bases and J shed 6 bases, with 11 bases lying between them. The CDR3 protein is CASSPGSANTIYF. The CDR3 nucleotides are TGTGCCAGCAGCCCAGGTTCAGCAAACACCATATATTTT.

This clonotype has just a few counts. This chain connects TRBV6-6 to TRBJ1-1, with 11 bases matching TRBD1. The germline gives CDR1 MNHNY, CDR2 SVGAGI (reference sequence). The CDR3 covers 17 residues. Losses at the gene ends were 7 bases for V and 4 bases for J; bases not matched to a gene: 14. The CDR3 protein is CASTLTRDRGSGTEAFF. The CDR3 coding sequence is TGTGCCAGCACCTTAACCCGGGACAGGGGGTCGGGCACTGAAGCTTTCTTT.

V gene TRBV12-3 or TRBV12-4 combines with J gene TRBJ2-1; D may correspond to TRBD1 or TRBD2 (7 bases each). The length of the CDR3 is 16 residues. The V gene lost 4 bases and the J gene lost 3 bases, with 16 bases spanning the gap. CDR3 bases: TGTGCCAGCAGTTCCAGGGGGGGCGGCCTCTACAATGAGCAGTTCTTC. Translated, it gives CASSSRGGGLYNEQFF.

The chain couples TRBV12-3 or TRBV12-4 to TRBJ2-1, with no clear D. The CDR3 loop spans 13 amino acids. V was trimmed by 6 bases and J by 4 bases, leaving 10 bases between them. Written as DNA, the CDR3 is TGTGCCAGCAGCCCTAGGGAATACAATGAGCAGTTCTTC. The encoded protein is CASSPREYNEQFF.

J is TRBJ2-2 and V is TRBV12-3 or TRBV12-4, with no clear D. Trimming stripped 6 bases from V and 2 bases from J, with 13 bases between. The CDR3 sequence is 15 residues long. CDR3 amino acids: CASSRTGPNTGELFF. The CDR3 nucleotides are TGTGCCAGCAGCAGAACCGGGCCTAACACCGGGGAGCTGTTTTTT.

This clonotype showed up many times. This rearrangement joins TRBV28 to TRBJ1-1; 7 bases are shared with TRBD1. Trimming took 3 bases from V and 5 from J; bases not matched to a gene: 6. Germline CDR1 is MDHEN and CDR2 is SYDVKM. The CDR3 contains 14 residues. CDR3 sequence (DNA): TGTGCCAGCAGTTTGGGCCGACAGGGAACTGAAGCTTTCTTT. Its translation is CASSLGRQGTEAFF.

The chain is built from TRBV6-1 and TRBJ2-1, with a weak D call TRBD2 (5 bases). V was clipped by 7 bases and J by 5 bases, with 18 bases between them. Per the germline V gene, CDR1 is MNHNS and CDR2 is SASEGT. The CDR3 loop spans 15 amino acids. CDR3 DNA: TGTGCCAGCAATCGGCGGGCGGAAGTTAACAATGAGCAGTTCTTC. The encoded protein is CASNRRAEVNNEQFF.

V and J are TRBV20-1 and TRBJ2-1; 8 nucleotides match TRBD2. The CDR3 runs 13 residues. Per germline, CDR1 DFQATT and CDR2 SNEGSKA (reference sequence). CDR3 sequence: CSTLGTRSNEQFF. The CDR3 region has the DNA TGCAGCACCCTAGGGACTAGGAGCAATGAGCAGTTCTTC.

This clonotype was counted between two and nine times. The chain is built from TRBV4-3 and TRBJ2-7, with a tentative D call TRBD1 (6 bases). The CDR3 totals 18 residues. Germline CDR1 reads LGHNA; CDR2 reads YSLEER. The ends were cut back, 0 bases at V and 1 base at J, with 19 bases in the middle. The chain's CDR3 is CASSQEKVGHFASYEQYF. For the CDR3, the DNA is TGCGCCAGCAGCCAAGAAAAGGTGGGACACTTTGCTTCCTACGAGCAGTACTTC.

Only a few counts were recorded for this clonotype. V usage is TRBV5-1 and J usage is TRBJ2-7; D call uncertain. From germline, CDR1 is SGHRS and CDR2 YFSETQ. The germline V and J ends were trimmed by 2 bases and 1 base, with 10 bases remaining between them. The CDR3 length is 14 residues. The CDR3 coding sequence is TGCGCCAGCAGCTTCTCAGGAGTGTCCTACGAGCAGTACTTC. It codes for CASSFSGVSYEQYF.

The V gene is TRBV28, the J gene TRBJ1-4; 7 bases fit TRBD1. The CDR3 is 15 residues long. Trimming at V came to 2 bases and at J to 11 bases, leaving 11 bases not matched to a gene. Germline lookup yields CDR1 MDHEN and CDR2 SYDVKM. CDR3 nucleotide sequence: TGTGCCAGCAGTTTAGCCGGGGGGGACAGCAGTAAACTGTTTTTT. This translates into CASSLAGGDSSKLFF.

This clonotype was seen only a few times. The CDR3 loop reads CASARESYNEQFF. The DNA for the CDR3 is TGTGCCAGCGCAAGGGAATCCTACAATGAGCAGTTCTTC. The chain is built from TRBV3-1 and TRBJ2-1, with D uncertain. This CDR3 region has 13 residues. Trimming removed 8 bases from V and 1 base from J, with 9 bases in between. Germline CDR1 is LGHDT and CDR2 is YNNKEL (reference sequence).

This clonotype was observed a handful of times. The chain uses TRBV12-3 or TRBV12-4 and TRBJ2-7, with D maybe TRBD2 (5 bases). The CDR3 has 14 amino acids. V lost 5 bases and J 4 bases, leaving 15 bases between the germline ends. CDR3 protein: CASSSSVPRYEQYF. As DNA, the CDR3 is TGTGCCAGCAGTAGTAGCGTACCCCGGTACGAGCAGTACTTC.

The CDR3 sequence is CSARPIDVYGYTF. DNA for the CDR3: TGCAGTGCTAGGCCCATAGACGTTTATGGCTACACCTTC. The rearrangement links TRBV20-1 to TRBJ1-2, with no clear D. This CDR3 spans 13 amino acids. Per the germline V gene, CDR1 is DFQATT and CDR2 is SNEGSKA (reference sequence). V was clipped by 3 bases and J by 5 bases, with 13 bases between them.

In this sample, this clonotype turned up many times. This chain links TRBV29-1 with TRBJ2-5; 7 nucleotides align to TRBD1. The CDR3 is made up of 14 amino acids. J gave up 1 base and V 7 bases, and 9 bases lay outside the gene matches. In germline, CDR1 is SQVTM, CDR2 ANQGSEA. Written as DNA, the CDR3 is TGCAGCGCGCGCCGGGACAGAGTCCAAGAGACCCAGTACTTC. It translates to CSARRDRVQETQYF.

V is TRBV25-1 and J is TRBJ2-3; D is perhaps TRBD2 (5 bases). With 5 bases removed from V and 8 bases from J, the gap between germline ends came to 11 bases. The CDR3 is made up of 12 amino acids. Germline CDR1 MGHDK, CDR2 SYGVNS. CDR3 nucleotides: TGTGCCAGCAGTAGCTCCGGAGGTACGCAGTATTTT. Its protein product is CASSSSGGTQYF.

This clonotype was found a few times. The chain joins TRBV2 to TRBJ2-3, with TRBD2 identical over 8 bases. CDR1 SNHLY and CDR2 FYNNEI come from the germline V gene. This CDR3 region has 14 residues. After removal of 11 bases from V and 1 base from J, the junction contained 8 bases not matched to a gene. The CDR3 coding sequence is TGTGCCGGCCGAACGGGACTAGGCACAGATACGCAGTATTTT. It yields the protein CAGRTGLGTDTQYF.

This chain connects TRBV12-3 or TRBV12-4 to TRBJ2-7; 11 nucleotides agree with TRBD2. The CDR3 consists of 15 residues. After removal of 8 bases from V and 6 bases from J, the junction contained 12 bases not matched to a gene. CDR3: CASGIDLAGGTEQYF. CDR3 nucleotides: TGTGCCAGCGGAATTGACCTAGCGGGAGGTACCGAGCAGTACTTC.

The V and J genes are TRBV7-9 and TRBJ2-1; 11 bases fit TRBD2. Germline V gives CDR1 SEHNR, CDR2 FQNEAQ (reference sequence). The V segment lost 5 bases and the J segment 1 base; nucleotides outside the gene matches: 10. The CDR3 consists of 18 residues. The CDR3 sequence is CASSALAGVIISYNEQFF. The CDR3 DNA is TGTGCCAGCAGCGCACTAGCGGGAGTCATTATATCCTACAATGAGCAGTTCTTC.

This chain links TRBV20-1 with TRBJ1-1, with 11 positions matching TRBD1. The CDR3 has 16 amino acids. Germline V gives CDR1 DFQATT, CDR2 SNEGSKA (reference sequence). Trimming cost V 0 bases and J 6 bases; bases outside gene matches: 9. The CDR3 DNA sequence: TGCAGTGCTAGAGATCTCGGGACAGGGGGTTACGCTGAAGCTTTCTTT. It is translated as CSARDLGTGGYAEAFF.

In its sample, this clonotype was seen a few times. This chain uses TRBV5-4 with TRBJ2-3, with 9 bases matching TRBD2. Germline V gene sequence: CDR1 SGHNT, CDR2 YYREEE (reference sequence). J gave up 1 base and V 0 bases, and 3 bases lay outside the gene matches. The CDR3 totals 16 residues. CDR3 sequence (DNA): TGTGCCAGCAGCTTGGGCCGGACTAGCGGCACAGATACGCAGTATTTT. Its protein is CASSLGRTSGTDTQYF.

The J gene is TRBJ2-3, the V gene TRBV24-1; 9 bases are a match to TRBD2. The CDR3 loop spans 16 amino acids. The V gene's germline CDR1 is KGHDR and CDR2 SFDVKD. V was clipped by 3 bases and J by 4 bases; unmatched bases: 7. The CDR3 protein is CATSDAASGDADTQYF. The CDR3, as DNA: TGTGCCACCAGTGATGCGGCTAGCGGGGACGCAGATACGCAGTATTTT.

The chain joins TRBV7-2 to TRBJ2-3; 9 bases map to TRBD2. The CDR3 is 15 residues long. Germline CDR1 reads SGHTA; CDR2 reads FQGNSA. V shed 3 bases, J shed 4 bases, and the junction held 5 bases outside the gene matches. The CDR3 region is CASSFSGSRADTQYF. The CDR3 DNA reads as TGTGCCAGCAGCTTTAGCGGGAGTCGAGCAGATACGCAGTATTTT.

The V call is TRBV7-7, the J call TRBJ2-5, with TRBD2 matching over 12 bases. Trimming removed 4 bases from V and 5 bases from J; junction bases left unmatched: 2. The CDR3 has 14 residues. Germline V gene sequence: CDR1 SSHAT, CDR2 FNYEAQ (reference sequence). The chain's CDR3 is CASSSGTSGETQYF. The CDR3 DNA follows: TGTGCCAGCAGCTCCGGGACTAGCGGGGAGACCCAGTACTTC.